This T cell receptor beta chain was profiled in a study of OX40 agonist ivuxolimab in advanced cancers. CDR1 is SNHLY, CDR2 FYNNEI, per germline. The V and J ends lost 7 bases and 7 bases respectively, with 14 bases between them. There are 13 residues in the CDR3. The data were produced by immunoSEQ multiplex PCR, yet TCRdb's version contains in-frame clones alone and is incomplete. The sample lists some 50,000 clones, around 94% occurring once. As regards this clone: What it binds is unknown.

Study-wide points: Researchers did not establish what antigens the expanded peripheral T cells target. Also showing low normalized T-cell clonal expansion were some of the nonresponders. Dose levels from 0.1 to 3.0 mg/kg saw CD4+ and CD8+ blood T cells expand clonally by week 6.

Blood sampling was done at baseline, cycle 4 day 1, and cycle 7 day 1. The source was CD4+ or CD8+ T cells sorted from blood, collected in a trial of the OX40 agonist ivuxolimab. This sequence was found in an adult with an advanced solid tumor such as melanoma, head and neck, liver or kidney cancer. This chain uses TRBV2 with TRBJ2-1; D possibly corresponds to TRBD1 (5 bases). The CDR3 DNA reads as TGTGCCAGCAAATTGCAGGGCCGAAATGAGCAGTTCTTC. Translating gives CASKLQGRNEQFF.